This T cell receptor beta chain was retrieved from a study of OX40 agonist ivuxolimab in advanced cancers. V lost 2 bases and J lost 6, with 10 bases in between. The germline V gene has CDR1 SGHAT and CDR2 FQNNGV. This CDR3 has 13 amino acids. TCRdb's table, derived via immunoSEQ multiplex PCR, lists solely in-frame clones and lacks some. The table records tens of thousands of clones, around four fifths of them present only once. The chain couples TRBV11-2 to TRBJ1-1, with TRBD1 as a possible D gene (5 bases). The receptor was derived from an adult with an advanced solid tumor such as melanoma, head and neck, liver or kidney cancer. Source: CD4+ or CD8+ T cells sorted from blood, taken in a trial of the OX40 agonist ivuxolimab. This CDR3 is CASSLLGTAEAFF. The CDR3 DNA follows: TGTGCCAGCAGCTTACTCGGGACCGCTGAAGCTTTCTTT.